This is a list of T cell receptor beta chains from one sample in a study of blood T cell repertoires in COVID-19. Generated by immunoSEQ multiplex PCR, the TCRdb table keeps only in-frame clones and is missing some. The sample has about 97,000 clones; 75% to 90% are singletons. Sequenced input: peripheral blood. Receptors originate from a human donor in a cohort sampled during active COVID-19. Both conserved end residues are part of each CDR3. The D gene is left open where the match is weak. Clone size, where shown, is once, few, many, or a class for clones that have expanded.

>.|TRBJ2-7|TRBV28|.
CASSPLPTVQYF
TGTGCCAGCAGTCCCCTCCCTACTGTGCAGTACTTC
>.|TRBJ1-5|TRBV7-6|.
CASSLQEGPTQPQHF
TGTGCCAGCAGCCTACAGGAGGGGCCGACTCAGCCCCAGCATTTT
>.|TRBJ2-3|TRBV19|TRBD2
CASTRSRTSGVGTDTQYF
TGTGCCAGTACCCGATCGCGGACTAGCGGGGTTGGCACAGATACGCAGTATTTT
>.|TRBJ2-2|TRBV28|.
CAASRFDTGELFF
TGTGCCGCGTCCCGCTTTGACACCGGGGAGCTGTTTTTT
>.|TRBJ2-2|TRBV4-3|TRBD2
CASSQEAGGNTGELFF
TGCGCCAGCAGCCAAGAGGCGGGGGGGAACACCGGGGAGCTGTTTTTT
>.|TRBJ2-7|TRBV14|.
CASSRARGYEQYF
TGTGCCAGCAGTCGTGCCCGAGGGTACGAGCAGTACTTC
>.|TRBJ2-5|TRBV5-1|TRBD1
CASSLSAGGRETQYF
TGCGCCAGCAGCTTGTCGGCAGGGGGCCGAGAGACCCAGTACTTC
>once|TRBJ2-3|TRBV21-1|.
CASSKGSGWRDTQYF
TGTGCCAGCAGCAAAGGGTCAGGGTGGAGAGATACGCAGTATTTT
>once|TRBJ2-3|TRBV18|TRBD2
CASSLGLRRNTQYF
TGTGCCAGCTCACTGGGACTACGTAGGAATACGCAGTATTTT
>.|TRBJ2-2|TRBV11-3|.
CASSLTGTNTGELFF
TGTGCCAGCAGCTTAACAGGAACGAACACCGGGGAGCTGTTTTTT
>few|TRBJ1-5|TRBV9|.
CASSADGYSNQPQHF
TGTGCCAGCAGCGCAGACGGGTATAGCAATCAGCCCCAGCATTTT
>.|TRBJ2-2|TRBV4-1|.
CASSHGQNTGELFF
TGCGCCAGCAGCCATGGACAGAACACCGGGGAGCTGTTTTTT
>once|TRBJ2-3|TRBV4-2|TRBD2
CASSQVGAGGPVDTQYF
TGTGCCAGCAGCCAAGTAGGGGCGGGGGGCCCGGTAGATACGCAGTATTTT
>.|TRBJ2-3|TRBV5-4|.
CASSWGRASSTDTQYF
TGTGCCAGCAGCTGGGGCCGAGCGAGTAGCACAGATACGCAGTATTTT
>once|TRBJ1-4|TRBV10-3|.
CAISDWEGDEKLFF
TGTGCCATCAGTGACTGGGAGGGGGATGAAAAACTGTTTTTT
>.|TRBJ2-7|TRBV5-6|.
CASSTWGQGNAYEQYF
TGTGCCAGCAGTACCTGGGGGCAGGGTAACGCCTACGAGCAGTACTTC
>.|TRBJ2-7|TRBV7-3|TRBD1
CASSHGQGNYEQYF
TGTGCCAGCAGCCACGGACAGGGAAACTACGAGCAGTACTTC
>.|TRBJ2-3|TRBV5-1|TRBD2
CASSLTSGGADTQYF
TGCGCCAGCAGCTTGACTAGCGGGGGGGCAGATACGCAGTATTTT
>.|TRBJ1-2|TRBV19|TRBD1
CASIPGQLLPFYGYTF
TGTGCCAGTATCCCGGGACAGCTCCTTCCTTTCTATGGCTACACCTTC
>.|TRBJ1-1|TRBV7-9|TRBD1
CASSRGDRDLEMNTEAFF
TGTGCCAGCAGCAGGGGGGACAGGGATCTCGAGATGAACACTGAAGCTTTCTTT
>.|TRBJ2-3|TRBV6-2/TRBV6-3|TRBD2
CASSSDTSGMITDTQYF
TGTGCCAGCAGTTCCGACACTAGCGGGATGATCACAGATACGCAGTATTTT
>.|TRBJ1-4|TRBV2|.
CASSPGEQGGGEKLFF
TGTGCCAGCAGTCCCGGTGAACAGGGTGGAGGCGAAAAACTGTTTTTT
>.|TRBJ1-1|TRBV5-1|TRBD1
CASSLEGQGANEAFF
TGCGCCAGCAGCTTGGAGGGACAGGGGGCTAATGAAGCTTTCTTT
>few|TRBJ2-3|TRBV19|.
CASRREPNTDTQYF
TGTGCCAGTAGGCGGGAACCGAACACAGATACGCAGTATTTT